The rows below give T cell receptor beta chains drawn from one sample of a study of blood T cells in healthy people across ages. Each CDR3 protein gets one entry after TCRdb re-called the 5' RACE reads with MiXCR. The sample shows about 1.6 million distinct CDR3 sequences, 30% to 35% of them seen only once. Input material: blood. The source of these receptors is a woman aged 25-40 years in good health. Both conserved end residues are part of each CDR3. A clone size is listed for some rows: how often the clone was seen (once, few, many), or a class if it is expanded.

CDR3aa: CANSQGMSDGGGGYTF; j_gene: TRBJ1-2; abundance: .; v_gene: TRBV3-1
CDR3aa: CASGLGTGVPSGRADEQFF; j_gene: TRBJ2-1; abundance: .; v_gene: TRBV12-5
CDR3aa: CASGLGQPLYNEQFF; j_gene: TRBJ2-1; abundance: .; v_gene: TRBV27
CDR3aa: CASSFERVSTDTQYF; j_gene: TRBJ2-3; abundance: .; v_gene: TRBV7-3
CDR3aa: CSATDWTSVASETQYF; j_gene: TRBJ2-5; abundance: many; v_gene: TRBV20-1
CDR3aa: CASSSYTGGAAEAFF; j_gene: TRBJ1-1; abundance: .; v_gene: TRBV7-3
CDR3aa: CSQERERGTQYF; j_gene: TRBJ2-3; abundance: .; v_gene: TRBV20-1
CDR3aa: CARLWLAGGSDTQYF; j_gene: TRBJ2-3; abundance: .; v_gene: TRBV27
CDR3aa: CASSLGTGTSAYEQYF; j_gene: TRBJ2-7; abundance: few; v_gene: TRBV11-2
CDR3aa: CSASSGSELNQPQHF; j_gene: TRBJ1-5; abundance: few; v_gene: TRBV20-1
CDR3aa: CASSAGCGEQYF; j_gene: TRBJ2-5; abundance: .; v_gene: TRBV25-1
CDR3aa: CASTIGTVSQETQYF; j_gene: TRBJ2-5; abundance: .; v_gene: TRBV6-1
CDR3aa: CSVGAGDRTDTQYF; j_gene: TRBJ2-3; abundance: .; v_gene: TRBV29-1
CDR3aa: CAGSPGSYNEQFF; j_gene: TRBJ2-1; abundance: .; v_gene: TRBV18
CDR3aa: CASSGGRANEQFF; j_gene: TRBJ2-1; abundance: few; v_gene: TRBV27
CDR3aa: CASSPRQGALGTSGGTDTQYF; j_gene: TRBJ2-3; abundance: .; v_gene: TRBV27
CDR3aa: CASSSEAGLYNEQFF; j_gene: TRBJ2-1; abundance: .; v_gene: TRBV5-1
CDR3aa: CASRSNSGAGYEQYF; j_gene: TRBJ2-7; abundance: .; v_gene: TRBV12-3/TRBV12-4
CDR3aa: CASSQRRAGGGNEQFF; j_gene: TRBJ2-1; abundance: once; v_gene: TRBV3-1
CDR3aa: CASGKGGREETQYF; j_gene: TRBJ2-5; abundance: .; v_gene: TRBV5-6
CDR3aa: CASSRVGAYEQYF; j_gene: TRBJ2-7; abundance: few; v_gene: TRBV7-9
CDR3aa: CASSLIGNQPQHF; j_gene: TRBJ1-5; abundance: many; v_gene: TRBV27
CDR3aa: CASSPRRQGGSYEQYF; j_gene: TRBJ2-7; abundance: few; v_gene: TRBV3-1
CDR3aa: CSADGLAGGEQYF; j_gene: TRBJ2-7; abundance: many; v_gene: TRBV20-1
CDR3aa: CASSSTSGGLFWEQFF; j_gene: TRBJ2-1; abundance: many; v_gene: TRBV5-1
CDR3aa: CATRPAGLQETQYF; j_gene: TRBJ2-5; abundance: few; v_gene: TRBV10-3
CDR3aa: CASSLEGGTTEAFF; j_gene: TRBJ1-1; abundance: .; v_gene: TRBV7-2
CDR3aa: CASSQETGLAAVQYF; j_gene: TRBJ2-5; abundance: .; v_gene: TRBV4-1
CDR3aa: CAISERYRDRYTF; j_gene: TRBJ1-2; abundance: .; v_gene: TRBV10-3
CDR3aa: CASSTGTGELFF; j_gene: TRBJ2-2; abundance: .; v_gene: TRBV2
CDR3aa: CASRYRNSYEQYF; j_gene: TRBJ2-7; abundance: few; v_gene: TRBV5-6
CDR3aa: CSARAGLAGKETQYF; j_gene: TRBJ2-5; abundance: few; v_gene: TRBV20-1
CDR3aa: CASSQTLGTSGSRYQETQYF; j_gene: TRBJ2-5; abundance: many; v_gene: TRBV4-2
CDR3aa: CSARGVGAGTEAFF; j_gene: TRBJ1-1; abundance: few; v_gene: TRBV20-1
CDR3aa: CASSVTSGILQETQYF; j_gene: TRBJ2-5; abundance: once; v_gene: TRBV2
CDR3aa: CSANGTGGEHQPQHF; j_gene: TRBJ1-5; abundance: .; v_gene: TRBV20-1
CDR3aa: CASSLSSSPLHF; j_gene: TRBJ1-6; abundance: many; v_gene: TRBV28
CDR3aa: CASSLNSWSSGGELWADTQYF; j_gene: TRBJ2-3; abundance: .; v_gene: TRBV5-6
CDR3aa: CASTVIAASSYNEQFF; j_gene: TRBJ2-1; abundance: .; v_gene: TRBV6-6
CDR3aa: CASSYLAGDNNEQFF; j_gene: TRBJ2-1; abundance: .; v_gene: TRBV5-1
CDR3aa: CASSQGQWGEAFF; j_gene: TRBJ1-1; abundance: .; v_gene: TRBV4-1
CDR3aa: CASSLGAGITDTQYF; j_gene: TRBJ2-3; abundance: .; v_gene: TRBV7-2
CDR3aa: CAIRDPDSYEQYF; j_gene: TRBJ2-7; abundance: .; v_gene: TRBV10-3
CDR3aa: CSALIPLEEYF; j_gene: TRBJ2-7; abundance: few; v_gene: TRBV20-1